This note documents a single T cell receptor beta chain sequence. The RNA, 0.5 to 1 ug, was put through reverse transcription using random hexamers. TCRdb called the immunoSEQ multiplex PCR reads again in MiXCR, with one record for every CDR3 protein. Of approximately 190,000 distinct CDR3 sequences in the sample, 95% are singletons; the top ten hold around 0.16%. The data belong to a study of CD8 T cells in Susac syndrome. Overall study: The sequenced Susac syndrome patients comprised roughly 6 with active disease and about 8 in remission. Patients with Susac syndrome, at blood draw, were therapy-naive, on corticosteroids, or on intravenous immunoglobulin alone.

TCR beta sequences were obtained from blood CD8+ and CD4+ T cells. Patients with Susac syndrome met diagnostic criteria that were recently defined for definite or probable disease. V lost 5 bases and J lost 1, with 12 bases in between. CDR3 length equals 14 residues. Germline V gene lookup returns CDR1 PRHDT and CDR2 FYEKMQ (reference sequence). This TCR was recovered from a human donor with Susac syndrome. This chain links TRBV13 with TRBJ2-7; D possibly corresponds to TRBD2 (5 bases). Material: CD8+ T cells from PBMCs. CDR3 residues: CASSPEGRSYEQYF. CDR3 bases: TGTGCCAGCAGCCCCGAGGGTAGATCCTACGAGCAGTACTTC.